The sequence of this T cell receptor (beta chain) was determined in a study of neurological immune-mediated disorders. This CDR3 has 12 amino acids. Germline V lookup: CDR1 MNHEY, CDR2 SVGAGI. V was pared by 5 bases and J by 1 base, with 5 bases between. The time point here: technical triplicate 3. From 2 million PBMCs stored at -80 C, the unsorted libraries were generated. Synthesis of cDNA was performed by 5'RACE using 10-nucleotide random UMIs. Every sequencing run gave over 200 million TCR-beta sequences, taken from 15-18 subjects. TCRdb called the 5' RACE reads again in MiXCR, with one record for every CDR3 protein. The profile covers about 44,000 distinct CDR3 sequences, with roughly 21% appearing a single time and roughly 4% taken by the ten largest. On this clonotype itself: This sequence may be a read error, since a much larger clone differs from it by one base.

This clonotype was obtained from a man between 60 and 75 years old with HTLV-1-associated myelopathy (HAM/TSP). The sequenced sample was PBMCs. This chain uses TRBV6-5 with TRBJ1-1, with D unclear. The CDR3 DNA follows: TGTGCCAGCAGTCATGGGAACACTGAAGCTTTCTTT. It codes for CASSHGNTEAFF.